The source of this T cell receptor beta chain is a study of blood T cell repertoires in COVID-19. The CDR3 has 12 amino acids. V was clipped by 4 bases and J by 5 bases, with 8 bases between them. From germline, CDR1 is MNHEY and CDR2 SVGAGI. Sequenced by immunoSEQ multiplex PCR; TCRdb stores in-frame clones only, minus some. In the table there are 120,000 to 150,000 clones, roughly four fifths of which are singletons. The source of this sequence is a human donor with acute or convalescent COVID-19. The donor label of this sample is uncertain. The rearrangement links TRBV6-5 to TRBJ1-2; TRBD1 might be the D (6 bases). Sequencing was carried out using peripheral blood. The CDR3 DNA reads as TGTGCCAGCAGTTTACAGGGATATGGCTACACCTTC. Residues: CASSLQGYGYTF.